This is a list of T cell receptor beta chains from one sample in a study of T cell therapy after organ transplantation. Here immunoSEQ multiplex PCR was the method, and the copy in TCRdb shows in-frame clones only, minus some. The table has some 48,000 clones, about 94% seen once; the top ten hold 3% to 3.5%. These TCRs' antigens remain unknown. Source: CD8+ T cells from blood, taken before autologous CMV-specific T cell therapy. The receptors originated from a human patient who had received a solid organ transplant and had CMV disease. Both conserved end residues are part of each CDR3. D genes are given only for firm matches. The size entry is marked missing in some rows and otherwise reads once, few, many or a size class.

v_call: TRBV7-9
d_call: TRBD1
clone_size: -
j_call: TRBJ1-2
cdr3_aa: CASSFSGQGEYGYTF
cdr3_nt: TGTGCCAGCAGCTTCTCCGGACAGGGGGAATATGGCTACACCTTC

v_call: TRBV19
d_call: TRBD1
clone_size: -
j_call: TRBJ1-4
cdr3_aa: CASSIWDRGIEKLFF
cdr3_nt: TGTGCCAGTAGTATATGGGACAGGGGAATTGAAAAACTGTTTTTT

v_call: TRBV4-2
d_call: -
clone_size: -
j_call: TRBJ1-4
cdr3_aa: CASSRGTRGEKLLF
cdr3_nt: TGTGCCAGCAGCCGGGGGACCCGTGGTGAAAAACTGCTTTTT

v_call: TRBV6-6
d_call: -
clone_size: -
j_call: TRBJ1-5
cdr3_aa: CASSYDLDRQPQHF
cdr3_nt: TGTGCCAGCAGTTACGACCTAGACAGACAGCCCCAGCATTTT

v_call: TRBV5-5
d_call: -
clone_size: -
j_call: TRBJ1-3
cdr3_aa: CASSLLGEGLGNTIYF
cdr3_nt: TGTGCCAGCAGCTTGTTGGGGGAGGGCCTTGGAAACACCATATATTTT

v_call: TRBV5-8
d_call: -
clone_size: -
j_call: TRBJ2-3
cdr3_aa: CASRDGGTDTQYF
cdr3_nt: TGTGCCAGCAGGGACGGGGGCACAGATACGCAGTATTTT

v_call: TRBV29-1
d_call: TRBD2
clone_size: -
j_call: TRBJ2-3
cdr3_aa: CSVTSASGRHPGDTQYF
cdr3_nt: TGCAGCGTCACAAGTGCTAGCGGGAGGCACCCTGGGGATACGCAGTATTTT

v_call: TRBV19
d_call: -
clone_size: -
j_call: TRBJ1-1
cdr3_aa: CASRVLGRERVTEAFF
cdr3_nt: TGTGCCAGTAGAGTATTGGGACGGGAGAGGGTAACTGAAGCTTTCTTT

v_call: TRBV18
d_call: TRBD2
clone_size: -
j_call: TRBJ2-1
cdr3_aa: CASSPGVAGSSYNEQFF
cdr3_nt: TGTGCCAGCTCACCCGGGGTAGCGGGGTCCTCCTACAATGAGCAGTTCTTC

v_call: TRBV11-2
d_call: TRBD2
clone_size: -
j_call: TRBJ2-1
cdr3_aa: CASSREKAGVHNEQFF
cdr3_nt: TGTGCCAGCAGCCGAGAGAAAGCGGGAGTACACAATGAGCAGTTCTTC

v_call: TRBV5-8
d_call: -
clone_size: -
j_call: TRBJ1-2
cdr3_aa: CASGPPTAYYGYTF
cdr3_nt: TGTGCCAGCGGACCTCCCACGGCTTATTATGGCTACACCTTC

v_call: TRBV6-5
d_call: -
clone_size: -
j_call: TRBJ2-7
cdr3_aa: CASSYRAVGAYEQYF
cdr3_nt: TGTGCCAGCAGTTACCGCGCAGTGGGGGCGTACGAGCAGTACTTC

v_call: TRBV29-1
d_call: TRBD1
clone_size: once
j_call: TRBJ1-1
cdr3_aa: CSVKTGGGYTEAFF
cdr3_nt: TGCAGCGTCAAGACAGGGGGCGGTTACACTGAAGCTTTCTTT

v_call: TRBV25-1
d_call: -
clone_size: -
j_call: TRBJ1-5
cdr3_aa: CASSEYEGDQPQHF
cdr3_nt: TGTGCCAGCAGTGAATACGAGGGGGACCAGCCCCAGCATTTT